This T cell receptor beta chain comes out of a study of blood T cell repertoires in COVID-19. Turning to the study itself: Acute and convalescent COVID-19 samples came from the United States, Italy and Spain. T cells, B-cell-depleted T cells, or PBMCs provided the cDNA or gDNA that served as material.

This CDR3 contains 15 residues. V shed 3 bases and J 8 bases; nucleotides not matched to a gene: 9. Germline values: CDR1 ENHRY, CDR2 SYGVKD. Original data processing: It was from reference gene primer amplification that nucleated cell counts were estimated. TCRdb keeps only in-frame clones here, not all; method: immunoSEQ multiplex PCR. That table is the source of V, J and clone size, and D and trimming were worked out from the DNA. The repertoire holds about 210,000 clones, over 70% seen once, with 6% to 8.5% in the top ten. Sample: peripheral blood. The genes are TRBV10-3 and TRBJ1-2; 10 bases map to TRBD1. This TCR was sampled from a man aged 60-69 years with acute or convalescent COVID-19. The CDR3 DNA sequence: TGTGCCATCAGTGATTCCGGGACAGGGGTCGACGGCTACACCTTC. It codes for CAISDSGTGVDGYTF.